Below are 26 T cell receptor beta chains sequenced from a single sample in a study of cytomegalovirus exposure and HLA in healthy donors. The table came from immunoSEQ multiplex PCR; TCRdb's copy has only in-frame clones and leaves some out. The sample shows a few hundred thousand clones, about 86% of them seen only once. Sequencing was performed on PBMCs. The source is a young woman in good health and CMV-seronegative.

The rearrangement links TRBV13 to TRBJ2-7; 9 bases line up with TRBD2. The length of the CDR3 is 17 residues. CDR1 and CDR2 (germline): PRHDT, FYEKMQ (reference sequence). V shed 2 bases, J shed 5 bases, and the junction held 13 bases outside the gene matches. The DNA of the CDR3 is TGTGCCAGCAGCTTAATCACGGGACTAGCAGGATCCCACGAGCAGTACTTC. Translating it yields CASSLITGLAGSHEQYF.

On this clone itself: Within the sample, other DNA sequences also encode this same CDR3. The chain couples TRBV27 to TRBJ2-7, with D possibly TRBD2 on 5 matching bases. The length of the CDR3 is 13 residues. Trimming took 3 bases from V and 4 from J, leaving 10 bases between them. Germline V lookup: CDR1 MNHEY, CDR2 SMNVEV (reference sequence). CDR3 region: CASSLRGSYEQYF. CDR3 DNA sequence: TGTGCCAGCAGTTTGAGAGGGTCATACGAGCAGTACTTC.

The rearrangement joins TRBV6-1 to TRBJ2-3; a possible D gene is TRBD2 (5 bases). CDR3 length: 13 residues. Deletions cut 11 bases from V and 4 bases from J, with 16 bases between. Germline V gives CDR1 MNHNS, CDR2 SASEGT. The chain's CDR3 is CAAGYSPADTQYF. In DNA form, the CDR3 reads TGTGCCGCGGGCTACTCGCCCGCAGATACGCAGTATTTT.

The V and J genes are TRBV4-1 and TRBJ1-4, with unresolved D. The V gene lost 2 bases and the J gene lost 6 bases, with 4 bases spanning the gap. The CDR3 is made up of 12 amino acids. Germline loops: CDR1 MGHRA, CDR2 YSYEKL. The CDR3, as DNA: TGCGCCAGCAGCCAACCATATGAAAAACTGTTTTTT. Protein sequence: CASSQPYEKLFF.

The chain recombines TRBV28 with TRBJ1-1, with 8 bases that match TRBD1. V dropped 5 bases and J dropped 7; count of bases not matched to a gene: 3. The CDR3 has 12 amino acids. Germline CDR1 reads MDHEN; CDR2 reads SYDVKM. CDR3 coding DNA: TGTGCCAGCAGTACACAGGGGGATGAAGCTTTCTTT. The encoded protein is CASSTQGDEAFF.

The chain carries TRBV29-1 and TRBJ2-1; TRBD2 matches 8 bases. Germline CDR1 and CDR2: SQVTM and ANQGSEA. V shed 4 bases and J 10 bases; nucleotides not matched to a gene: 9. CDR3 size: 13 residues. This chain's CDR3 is CSVVPSGSGEQFF. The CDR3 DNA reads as TGCAGCGTTGTTCCTAGCGGGTCAGGAGAGCAGTTCTTC.

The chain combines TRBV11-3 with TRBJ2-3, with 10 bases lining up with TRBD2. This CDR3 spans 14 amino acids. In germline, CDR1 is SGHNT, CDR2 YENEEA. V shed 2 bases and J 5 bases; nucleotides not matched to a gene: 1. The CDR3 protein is CASSLSGREDTQYF. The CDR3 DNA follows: TGTGCCAGCAGCTTAAGCGGGAGGGAAGATACGCAGTATTTT.

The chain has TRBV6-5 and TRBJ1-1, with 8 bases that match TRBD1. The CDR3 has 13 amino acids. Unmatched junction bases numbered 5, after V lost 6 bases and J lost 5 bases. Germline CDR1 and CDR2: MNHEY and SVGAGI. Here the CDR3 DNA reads TGTGCCAGCAGCACCTGGACAGGGACTGAAGCTTTCTTT. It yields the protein CASSTWTGTEAFF.

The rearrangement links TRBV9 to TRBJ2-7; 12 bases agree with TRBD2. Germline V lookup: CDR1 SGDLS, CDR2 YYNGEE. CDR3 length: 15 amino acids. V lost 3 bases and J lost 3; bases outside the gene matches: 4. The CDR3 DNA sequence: TGTGCCAGCAGCGCAGGGACTAGCGGGTTCTACGAGCAGTACTTC. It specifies CASSAGTSGFYEQYF.

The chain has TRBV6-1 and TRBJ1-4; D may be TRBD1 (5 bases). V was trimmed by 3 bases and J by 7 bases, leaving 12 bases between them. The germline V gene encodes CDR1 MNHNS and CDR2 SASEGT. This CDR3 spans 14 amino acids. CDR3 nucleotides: TGTGCCAGCAGTGATAAGGGGCGTGGTGAAAAACTGTTTTTT. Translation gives CASSDKGRGEKLFF.

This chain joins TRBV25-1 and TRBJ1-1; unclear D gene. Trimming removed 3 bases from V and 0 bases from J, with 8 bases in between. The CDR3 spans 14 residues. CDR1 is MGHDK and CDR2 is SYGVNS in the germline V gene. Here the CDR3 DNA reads TGTGCCAGCAGTGATGGCACAATGAACACTGAAGCTTTCTTT. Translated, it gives CASSDGTMNTEAFF.

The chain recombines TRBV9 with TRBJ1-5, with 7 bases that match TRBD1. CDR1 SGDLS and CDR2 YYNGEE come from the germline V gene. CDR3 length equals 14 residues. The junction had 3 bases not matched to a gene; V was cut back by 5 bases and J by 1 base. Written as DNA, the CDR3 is TGTGCCAGCAGTAAGGGGGCGAGCAATCAGCCCCAGCATTTT. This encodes CASSKGASNQPQHF.

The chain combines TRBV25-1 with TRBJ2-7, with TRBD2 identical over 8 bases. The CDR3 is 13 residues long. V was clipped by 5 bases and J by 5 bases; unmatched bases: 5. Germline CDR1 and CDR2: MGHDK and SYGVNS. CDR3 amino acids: CASSRLAGHEQYF. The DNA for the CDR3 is TGTGCCAGCAGTCGGCTAGCGGGCCACGAGCAGTACTTC.

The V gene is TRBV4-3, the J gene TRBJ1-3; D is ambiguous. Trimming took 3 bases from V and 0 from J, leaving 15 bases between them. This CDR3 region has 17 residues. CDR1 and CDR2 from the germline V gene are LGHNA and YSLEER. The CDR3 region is CASSQGASLGSGNTIYF. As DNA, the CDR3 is TGCGCCAGCAGCCAGGGAGCTTCGTTGGGCTCTGGAAACACCATATATTTT.

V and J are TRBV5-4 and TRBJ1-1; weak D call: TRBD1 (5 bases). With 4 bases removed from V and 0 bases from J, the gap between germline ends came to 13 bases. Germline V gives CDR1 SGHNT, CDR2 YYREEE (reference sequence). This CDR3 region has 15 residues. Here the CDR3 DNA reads TGTGCCAGCAGCCCCGGGACTTACATGAACACTGAAGCTTTCTTT. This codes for CASSPGTYMNTEAFF.

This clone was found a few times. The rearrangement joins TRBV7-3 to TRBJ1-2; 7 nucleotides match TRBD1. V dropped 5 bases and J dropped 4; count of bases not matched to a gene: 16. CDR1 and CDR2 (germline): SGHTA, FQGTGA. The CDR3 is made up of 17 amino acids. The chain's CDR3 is CASSPVSGDRATYGYTF. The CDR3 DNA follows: TGTGCCAGCAGCCCAGTCTCCGGAGACAGGGCTACCTATGGCTACACCTTC. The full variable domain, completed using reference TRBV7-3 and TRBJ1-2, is GAGVSQTPSNKVTEKGKYVELRCDPISGHTALYWYRQSLGQGPEFLIYFQGTGAADDSGLPNDRFFAVRPEGSVSTLKIQRTERGDSAVYLCASSPVSGDRATYGYTFGSGTRLTVV.

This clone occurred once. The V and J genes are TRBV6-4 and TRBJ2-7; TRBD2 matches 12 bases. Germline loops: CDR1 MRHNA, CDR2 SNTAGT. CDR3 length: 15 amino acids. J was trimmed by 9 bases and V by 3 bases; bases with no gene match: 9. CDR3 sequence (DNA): TGTGCCAGCAGTGAGACTAGCGGGAGCACACGCGGGCAGTACTTC. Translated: CASSETSGSTRGQYF.

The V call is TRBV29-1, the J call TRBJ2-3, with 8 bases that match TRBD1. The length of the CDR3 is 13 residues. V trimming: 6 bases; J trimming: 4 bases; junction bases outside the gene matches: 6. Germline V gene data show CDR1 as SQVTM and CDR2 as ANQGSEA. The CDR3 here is CSVLDRAPDTQYF. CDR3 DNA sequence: TGCAGCGTACTGGACAGGGCCCCAGATACGCAGTATTTT.

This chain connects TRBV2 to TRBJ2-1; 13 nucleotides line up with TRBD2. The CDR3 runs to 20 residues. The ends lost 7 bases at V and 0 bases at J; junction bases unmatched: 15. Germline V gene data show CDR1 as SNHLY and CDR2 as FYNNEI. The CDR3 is CASTRTSGRPTLPSYNEQFF. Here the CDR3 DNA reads TGTGCCAGCACCCGGACTAGCGGGAGACCAACCCTACCCTCCTACAATGAGCAGTTCTTC. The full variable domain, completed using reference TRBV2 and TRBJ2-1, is EPEVTQTPSHQVTQMGQEVILRCVPISNHLYFYWYRQILGQKVEFLVSFYNNEISEKSEIFDDQFSVERPDGSNFTLKIRSTKLEDSAMYFCASTRTSGRPTLPSYNEQFFGPGTRLTVL.

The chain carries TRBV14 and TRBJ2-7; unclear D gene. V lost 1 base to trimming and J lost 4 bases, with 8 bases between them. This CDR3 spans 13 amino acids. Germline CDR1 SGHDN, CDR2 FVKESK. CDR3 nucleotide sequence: TGTGCCAGCAGCCAAGTGCGCGGTTACGAGCAGTACTTC. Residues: CASSQVRGYEQYF.

DNA of the CDR3: TGTGCCAGCAGTTCTCCAGGGGGTAGCACCGGGGAGCTGTTTTTT. As protein: CASSSPGGSTGELFF. The rearrangement links TRBV27 to TRBJ2-2, with 7 bases identical to TRBD1. The trim removed 4 bases at V and 4 bases at J, leaving 6 bases unmatched. The germline gives CDR1 MNHEY, CDR2 SMNVEV (reference sequence). The length of the CDR3 is 15 residues.

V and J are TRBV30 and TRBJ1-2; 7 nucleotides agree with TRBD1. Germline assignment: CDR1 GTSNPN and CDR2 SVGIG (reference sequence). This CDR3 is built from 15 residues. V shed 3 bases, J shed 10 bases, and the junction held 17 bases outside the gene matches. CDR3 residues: CAWSEPYLGTELYTF. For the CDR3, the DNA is TGTGCCTGGAGCGAACCGTACCTGGGGACAGAACTCTACACCTTC.

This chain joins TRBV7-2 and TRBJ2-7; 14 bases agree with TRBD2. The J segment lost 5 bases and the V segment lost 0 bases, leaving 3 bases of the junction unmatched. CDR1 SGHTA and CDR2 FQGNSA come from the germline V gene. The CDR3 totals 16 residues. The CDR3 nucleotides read TGTGCCAGCAGCTTAGCGGTGGGACTAGCGGGAGACGAGCAGTACTTC. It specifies CASSLAVGLAGDEQYF.

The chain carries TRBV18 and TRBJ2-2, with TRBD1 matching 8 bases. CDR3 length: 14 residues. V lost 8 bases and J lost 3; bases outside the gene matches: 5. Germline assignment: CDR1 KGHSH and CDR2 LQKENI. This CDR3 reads CASAGQGDTGELFF. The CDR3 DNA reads TGTGCCAGCGCCGGACAGGGTGACACCGGGGAGCTGTTTTTT.

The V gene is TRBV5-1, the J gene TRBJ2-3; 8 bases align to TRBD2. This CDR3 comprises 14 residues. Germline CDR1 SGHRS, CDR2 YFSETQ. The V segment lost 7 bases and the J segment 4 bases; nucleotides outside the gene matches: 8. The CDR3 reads CASQEYGRADTQYF. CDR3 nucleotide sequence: TGCGCCAGCCAAGAGTACGGGAGGGCAGATACGCAGTATTTT.

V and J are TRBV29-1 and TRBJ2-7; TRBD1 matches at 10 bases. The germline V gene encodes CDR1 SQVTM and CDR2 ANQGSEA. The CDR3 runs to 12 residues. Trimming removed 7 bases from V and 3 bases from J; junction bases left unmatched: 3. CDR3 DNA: TGCAGCGGGGGACAGGGGCACTACGAGCAGTACTTC. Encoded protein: CSGGQGHYEQYF.